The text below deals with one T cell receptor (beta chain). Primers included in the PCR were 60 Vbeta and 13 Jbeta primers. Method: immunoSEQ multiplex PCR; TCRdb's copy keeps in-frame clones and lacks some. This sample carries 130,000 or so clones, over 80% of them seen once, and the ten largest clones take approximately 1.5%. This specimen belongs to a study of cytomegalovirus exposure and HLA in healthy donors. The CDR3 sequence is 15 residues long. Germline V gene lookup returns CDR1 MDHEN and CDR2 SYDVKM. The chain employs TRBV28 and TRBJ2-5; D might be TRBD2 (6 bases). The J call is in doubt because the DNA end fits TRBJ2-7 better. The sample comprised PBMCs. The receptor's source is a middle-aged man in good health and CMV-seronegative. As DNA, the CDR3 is TGTGCCAGCAGTTTAGCCGGGACTGCCTCCTACGAGCAGTACTTC. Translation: CASSLAGTASYEQYF.